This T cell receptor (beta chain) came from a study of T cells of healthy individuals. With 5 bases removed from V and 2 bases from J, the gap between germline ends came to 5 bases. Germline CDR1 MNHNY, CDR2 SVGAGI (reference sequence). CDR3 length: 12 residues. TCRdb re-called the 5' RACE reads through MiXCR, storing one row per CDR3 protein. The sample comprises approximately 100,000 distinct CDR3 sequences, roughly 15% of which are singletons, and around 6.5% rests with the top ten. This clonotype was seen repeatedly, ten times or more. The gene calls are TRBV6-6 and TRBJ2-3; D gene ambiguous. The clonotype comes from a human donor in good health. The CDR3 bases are TGTGCCAGCAGTGACTTCACAGATACGCAGTATTTT. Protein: CASSDFTDTQYF.